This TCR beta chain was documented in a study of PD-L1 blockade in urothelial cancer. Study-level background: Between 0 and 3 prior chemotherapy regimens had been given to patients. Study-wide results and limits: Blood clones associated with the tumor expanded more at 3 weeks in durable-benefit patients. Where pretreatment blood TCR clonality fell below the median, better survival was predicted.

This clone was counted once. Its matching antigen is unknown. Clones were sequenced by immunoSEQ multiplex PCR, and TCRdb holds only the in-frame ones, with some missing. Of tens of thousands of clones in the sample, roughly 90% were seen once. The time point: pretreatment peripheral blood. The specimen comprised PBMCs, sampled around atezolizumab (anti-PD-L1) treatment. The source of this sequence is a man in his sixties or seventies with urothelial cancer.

CDR3 bases: TGCGCCAGCAGCTTGTTGGGGCCTGGGGCCAACGTCCTGACTTTC. It specifies CASSLLGPGANVLTF. The V call is TRBV5-1, the J call TRBJ2-6; D is perhaps TRBD1 (5 bases). In germline, CDR1 is SGHRS, CDR2 YFSETQ. The germline V and J ends were trimmed by 1 base and 2 bases, with 7 bases remaining between them. CDR3 length equals 15 residues.